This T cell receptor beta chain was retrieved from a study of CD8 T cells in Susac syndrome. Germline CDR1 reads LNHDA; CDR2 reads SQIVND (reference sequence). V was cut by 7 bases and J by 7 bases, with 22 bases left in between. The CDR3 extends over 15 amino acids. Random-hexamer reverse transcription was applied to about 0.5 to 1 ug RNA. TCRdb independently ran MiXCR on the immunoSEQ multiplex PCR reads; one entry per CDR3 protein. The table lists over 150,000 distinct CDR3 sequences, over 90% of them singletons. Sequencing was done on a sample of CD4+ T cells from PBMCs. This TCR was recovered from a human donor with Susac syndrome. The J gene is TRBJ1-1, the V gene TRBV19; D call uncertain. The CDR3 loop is CASINNPGKVSEAFF. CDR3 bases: TGTGCCAGTATCAATAATCCAGGTAAAGTTAGTGAAGCTTTCTTT. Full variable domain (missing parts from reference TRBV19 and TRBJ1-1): DGGITQSPKYLFRKEGQNVTLSCEQNLNHDAMYWYRQDPGQGLRLIYYSQIVNDFQKGDIAEGYSVSREKKESFPLTVTSAQKNPTAFYLCASINNPGKVSEAFFGQGTRLTVV.